The rows below give T cell receptor beta chains drawn from one sample of a study of shared clonotypes between healthy human individuals. Sequencing used immunoSEQ multiplex PCR; TCRdb keeps in-frame clones, though not all of them. The sample yields roughly 2,300,000 clones, about 90% seen once. The sequencing sample was made of naive CD4+ T cells from PBMCs. The receptors shown here come from a man between 18 and 29 years old in good health. Some clones in this sample may be carry-over from other donors' samples. CDR3s include the opening cysteine and the closing phenylalanine or tryptophan. Fields, in order: CDR3 DNA, CDR3 protein, J gene, clone size, V gene, D gene. A D gene is named only where the DNA matches it firmly. Part of the rows lack a size; the others show once, few, many or a class for expanded clones.

CDR3nt: TGCAGCGTTGGACTAGCGGGAGGCTGGAGCTCCTACGAGCAGTACTTC; CDR3aa: CSVGLAGGWSSYEQYF; j_gene: TRBJ2-7; abundance: -; v_gene: TRBV29-1; d_gene: TRBD2
CDR3nt: TGTGCCAGCAGTGAAGCGCCTAGGGGGCGCGGGAACACCGGGGAGCTGTTTTTT; CDR3aa: CASSEAPRGRGNTGELFF; j_gene: TRBJ2-2; abundance: -; v_gene: TRBV2; d_gene: TRBD1
CDR3nt: TGTGCCACTACTGGTCGGGAGGAGACCCAGTACTTC; CDR3aa: CATTGREETQYF; j_gene: TRBJ2-5; abundance: -; v_gene: TRBV19; d_gene: -
CDR3nt: TGTGCCAGCATTGGAATTGGCTCCTACAATGAGCAGTTCTTC; CDR3aa: CASIGIGSYNEQFF; j_gene: TRBJ2-1; abundance: -; v_gene: TRBV6-1; d_gene: -
CDR3nt: TGCGCCAGCAGTGAAAACCCGGGGGGCTACGAGCAGTACTTC; CDR3aa: CASSENPGGYEQYF; j_gene: TRBJ2-7; abundance: -; v_gene: TRBV10-1; d_gene: TRBD2
CDR3nt: TGTGCCAGCAGTTTTACCCGCGATACGCAGTATTTT; CDR3aa: CASSFTRDTQYF; j_gene: TRBJ2-3; abundance: -; v_gene: TRBV27; d_gene: -
CDR3nt: TGTGCCAGCAGGGCGGAGGGGGCAGGGGGCTACACCTTC; CDR3aa: CASRAEGAGGYTF; j_gene: TRBJ1-2; abundance: -; v_gene: TRBV6-1; d_gene: TRBD1
CDR3nt: TGTGCCAGCAGCAAACGAATAAGCTTTGGGCGGACGGCGGGGTACGAGCAGTACTTC; CDR3aa: CASSKRISFGRTAGYEQYF; j_gene: TRBJ2-7; abundance: -; v_gene: TRBV7-2; d_gene: -
CDR3nt: TGTGCCGAAGGGGGTGCGCTGGGGAACTATGGCTACACCTTC; CDR3aa: CAEGGALGNYGYTF; j_gene: TRBJ1-2; abundance: -; v_gene: TRBV30; d_gene: -
CDR3nt: TGTGCCAGCACCACTAGCGGGAGCGGTACCGGGGAGCTGTTTTTT; CDR3aa: CASTTSGSGTGELFF; j_gene: TRBJ2-2; abundance: -; v_gene: TRBV6-5; d_gene: TRBD2
CDR3nt: TGCGCCAGCAGCCAAGTGGGGACCCAAGAGACCCAGTACTTC; CDR3aa: CASSQVGTQETQYF; j_gene: TRBJ2-5; abundance: -; v_gene: TRBV4-1; d_gene: -
CDR3nt: TGTGCCAGCTGGAGCCTTGGGACAGGGGATAAAGCAAACTATGGCTACACCTTC; CDR3aa: CASWSLGTGDKANYGYTF; j_gene: TRBJ1-2; abundance: -; v_gene: TRBV28; d_gene: TRBD1
CDR3nt: TGTGCCAGCGCAGAACAGGGGTTTGAGCAGTTCTTC; CDR3aa: CASAEQGFEQFF; j_gene: TRBJ2-1; abundance: -; v_gene: TRBV28; d_gene: TRBD1
CDR3nt: TGTGCCAGCAGTTTTCGCCTGGGACAGCCCATGGGGCAGCCCCAGCATTTT; CDR3aa: CASSFRLGQPMGQPQHF; j_gene: TRBJ1-5; abundance: -; v_gene: TRBV28; d_gene: TRBD1
CDR3nt: TGTGCCAGCAGTTTATCGGCCCAGGATGATGAGCAGTTCTTC; CDR3aa: CASSLSAQDDEQFF; j_gene: TRBJ2-1; abundance: once; v_gene: TRBV27; d_gene: -
CDR3nt: TGTGCCAGCAGTGCCGAGGCGGGCCGTAGGATGGGCTACACCTTC; CDR3aa: CASSAEAGRRMGYTF; j_gene: TRBJ1-2; abundance: -; v_gene: TRBV27; d_gene: -
CDR3nt: TGTGCCAGCGCACCGAATCAGATTTTCTATGGCTACACCTTC; CDR3aa: CASAPNQIFYGYTF; j_gene: TRBJ1-2; abundance: once; v_gene: TRBV6-1; d_gene: -
CDR3nt: TGTGCCAGTAGCGCCGGGACAGGGGGCTCTGGGGCCAACGTCCTGACTTTC; CDR3aa: CASSAGTGGSGANVLTF; j_gene: TRBJ2-6; abundance: -; v_gene: TRBV19; d_gene: TRBD1
CDR3nt: TGTGCCAGTAGTACCCCGGGAGCTAACTATGGCTACACCTTC; CDR3aa: CASSTPGANYGYTF; j_gene: TRBJ1-2; abundance: -; v_gene: TRBV19; d_gene: -
CDR3nt: TGTGCCAGCACCCCAGGGGGCTTGGAGACCCAGTACTTC; CDR3aa: CASTPGGLETQYF; j_gene: TRBJ2-5; abundance: once; v_gene: TRBV28; d_gene: TRBD1
CDR3nt: TGTGCCAGCTCCCTGGGGACAGGGTACGAGCAGTACTTC; CDR3aa: CASSLGTGYEQYF; j_gene: TRBJ2-7; abundance: -; v_gene: TRBV18; d_gene: TRBD1
CDR3nt: TGTGCCAGCAGCTTAGCCCTCTACGATGAGCAGTTCTTC; CDR3aa: CASSLALYDEQFF; j_gene: TRBJ2-1; abundance: -; v_gene: TRBV7-9; d_gene: -
CDR3nt: TGTGCCTGGAGTAGGGACTTGTACAATGAGCAGTTCTTC; CDR3aa: CAWSRDLYNEQFF; j_gene: TRBJ2-1; abundance: -; v_gene: TRBV30; d_gene: -
CDR3nt: TGTGCCAGCAGTTTATTTCCAGGGTCGGGCAATCAGCCCCAGCATTTT; CDR3aa: CASSLFPGSGNQPQHF; j_gene: TRBJ1-5; abundance: -; v_gene: TRBV28; d_gene: -
CDR3nt: TGTGCCAGCAGCGTTCCGGGGAACACCGGGGAGCTGTTTTTT; CDR3aa: CASSVPGNTGELFF; j_gene: TRBJ2-2; abundance: -; v_gene: TRBV9; d_gene: -
CDR3nt: TGTGCCAGCAGATTAGGGGAAGGTGGAAACACCATATATTTT; CDR3aa: CASRLGEGGNTIYF; j_gene: TRBJ1-3; abundance: -; v_gene: TRBV6-6; d_gene: -
CDR3nt: TGTGCCAGCAGCATGACCCCCCGGGGAACGCAGTATTTT; CDR3aa: CASSMTPRGTQYF; j_gene: TRBJ2-3; abundance: -; v_gene: TRBV7-8; d_gene: -
CDR3nt: TGTGCCAGCAGCTTAGCCCGGACAGGGGGAGGAAACACCATATATTTT; CDR3aa: CASSLARTGGGNTIYF; j_gene: TRBJ1-3; abundance: -; v_gene: TRBV11-2; d_gene: TRBD1
CDR3nt: TGTGCCAGCAGTTTGACAGGGTCTTATCAGCCCCAGCATTTT; CDR3aa: CASSLTGSYQPQHF; j_gene: TRBJ1-5; abundance: -; v_gene: TRBV28; d_gene: TRBD1
CDR3nt: TGTGCCAGCAGCCCGACGGTGGATGGCAATCAGCCCCAGCATTTT; CDR3aa: CASSPTVDGNQPQHF; j_gene: TRBJ1-5; abundance: once; v_gene: TRBV28; d_gene: -
CDR3nt: TGTGCCAGCAGCTGGACAGGGGGCCTCTACAATGAGCAGTTCTTC; CDR3aa: CASSWTGGLYNEQFF; j_gene: TRBJ2-1; abundance: once; v_gene: TRBV27; d_gene: TRBD1
CDR3nt: TGCGCCAGCAGCTTGGCGTTAGATGGAGAGCAGTTCTTC; CDR3aa: CASSLALDGEQFF; j_gene: TRBJ2-1; abundance: -; v_gene: TRBV5-1; d_gene: -
CDR3nt: TGTGCCAGCAGTAACCTAGCGGGAGCCTTTAATGAGCAGTTCTTC; CDR3aa: CASSNLAGAFNEQFF; j_gene: TRBJ2-1; abundance: -; v_gene: TRBV6-5; d_gene: TRBD2
CDR3nt: TGTGCCAGCAGTGAAGCGGCCTACACCGGGGAGCTGTTTTTT; CDR3aa: CASSEAAYTGELFF; j_gene: TRBJ2-2; abundance: -; v_gene: TRBV6-1; d_gene: -
CDR3nt: TGTGCCAGCAGCCAAGGGGTGGGACTAGCGGGTATCAATGAGCAGTTCTTC; CDR3aa: CASSQGVGLAGINEQFF; j_gene: TRBJ2-1; abundance: -; v_gene: TRBV5-8; d_gene: TRBD2
CDR3nt: TGCACCACCCGGGGATGGAACACTGAAGCTTTCTTT; CDR3aa: CTTRGWNTEAFF; j_gene: TRBJ1-1; abundance: -; v_gene: TRBV29-1; d_gene: -
CDR3nt: TGCGCCAGTACAAATCAGGGGGACTTTAACTATGGCTACACCTTC; CDR3aa: CASTNQGDFNYGYTF; j_gene: TRBJ1-2; abundance: -; v_gene: TRBV5-1; d_gene: TRBD1
CDR3nt: TGTGCCAGTAGTATCATGGGACTCACTGAAGCTTTCTTT; CDR3aa: CASSIMGLTEAFF; j_gene: TRBJ1-1; abundance: -; v_gene: TRBV19; d_gene: -
CDR3nt: TGTGCCAGCTCCCCAAGTGGGCCGAATAGCAATCAGCCCCAGCATTTT; CDR3aa: CASSPSGPNSNQPQHF; j_gene: TRBJ1-5; abundance: -; v_gene: TRBV18; d_gene: -
CDR3nt: TGCGCCAGCAGCTCTAGGACTGGACTGCTCCCCGGGGAGCTGTTTTTT; CDR3aa: CASSSRTGLLPGELFF; j_gene: TRBJ2-2; abundance: -; v_gene: TRBV5-1; d_gene: -
CDR3nt: TGTGCCAGTAGTATCTCCGGGACAGACTCCTACGAGCAGTACTTC; CDR3aa: CASSISGTDSYEQYF; j_gene: TRBJ2-7; abundance: -; v_gene: TRBV19; d_gene: TRBD1
CDR3nt: TGTGCCAGCAGTCTCACCCGGGATGAGCAGTTCTTC; CDR3aa: CASSLTRDEQFF; j_gene: TRBJ2-1; abundance: -; v_gene: TRBV28; d_gene: -
CDR3nt: TGTGCCAGCAGCCCCCCAGGACCTCCTTCCTACGAGCAGTACTTC; CDR3aa: CASSPPGPPSYEQYF; j_gene: TRBJ2-7; abundance: -; v_gene: TRBV6-1; d_gene: -
CDR3nt: TGTGCCAGCTCACTGGAGACAGGGCCCTCCTACGAGCAGTACTTC; CDR3aa: CASSLETGPSYEQYF; j_gene: TRBJ2-7; abundance: -; v_gene: TRBV18; d_gene: TRBD1
CDR3nt: TGTGCCACCGGGAAACAGTCCCTAAGGCGCTCCTACGAGCAGTACTTC; CDR3aa: CATGKQSLRRSYEQYF; j_gene: TRBJ2-7; abundance: -; v_gene: TRBV10-3; d_gene: -
CDR3nt: TGTGCCGCAGGGCGGTTGGTAGATACCGGGGAGCTGTTTTTT; CDR3aa: CAAGRLVDTGELFF; j_gene: TRBJ2-2; abundance: -; v_gene: TRBV6-6; d_gene: -
CDR3nt: TGTGCCAGCAGCCCCGTACAGGGGGCCGGAGCTTTCTTT; CDR3aa: CASSPVQGAGAFF; j_gene: TRBJ1-1; abundance: -; v_gene: TRBV7-9; d_gene: TRBD1
CDR3nt: TGTGCCAGCAGCTTAAGGACCCCCGCTGGGGAGCTGTTTTTT; CDR3aa: CASSLRTPAGELFF; j_gene: TRBJ2-2; abundance: -; v_gene: TRBV7-6; d_gene: -